A single TCR beta chain is shown here with its context. Its antigen is still unknown. The data derive from a study of cytomegalovirus exposure and HLA in healthy donors. Study as a whole: An analysis done earlier identified 90 million to 120 million unique TCR beta sequences from approximately 200 million T cells. Genotyping showed 70% to 90% of roughly 390 donors falling in the Caucasian-associated ancestry cluster.

PCR amplification relied on 60 Vbeta primers (plus 13 Jbeta primers). Assay: immunoSEQ multiplex PCR; the TCRdb copy retains only in-frame clones and omits some. Here the sample spans some 210,000 clones, 70% to 80% being singletons. General study findings and limits: For cytomegalovirus status, the classifier reportedly gave diagnoses with high specificity and sensitivity.

CDR1 is SGHTA, CDR2 FQGNSA, per germline. V lost 5 bases to trimming and J lost 6 bases; unmatched junction nucleotides: 12. CDR3 length equals 15 residues. The sequence was obtained from a male donor in good health and CMV-seronegative. The chain links TRBV7-2 to TRBJ1-1; 7 bases line up with TRBD1. Input material: PBMCs. Written as DNA, the CDR3 is TGTGCCAGCAGCCAGAGGACTTACAGGGGACCTGAAGCTTTCTTT. Protein: CASSQRTYRGPEAFF.